This is a list of T cell receptor beta chains from one sample in a study of blood T cell repertoires in COVID-19. Only in-frame clones appear in the TCRdb table, and some are missing; sequencing was by immunoSEQ multiplex PCR. The table shows 90,000 to 100,000 clones, with about 81% occurring only once. Sequences were obtained from peripheral blood. The receptor set was obtained from a woman in her sixties or seventies with acute or convalescent COVID-19. Both conserved end residues are part of each CDR3. The order of the fields is D gene, V gene, J gene, clone size, CDR3 protein, CDR3 DNA. A D gene is named only where the DNA matches it firmly. Where a row states a size, it is once, few, many or the class of an expanded clone; other rows omit it.

TRBD2	TRBV11-2	TRBJ2-1	once	CASSFGLAGGLNEQFF	TGTGCCAGCAGCTTCGGACTAGCGGGGGGGCTCAATGAGCAGTTCTTC
-	TRBV11-2	TRBJ1-6	-	CASSLGVTDNSPLHF	TGTGCCAGCAGCTTAGGTGTGACAGATAATTCACCCCTCCACTTT
TRBD2	TRBV15	TRBJ2-5	-	CATSSSGGLETQYF	TGTGCCACCAGCAGTAGCGGGGGGCTGGAGACCCAGTACTTC
-	TRBV9	TRBJ2-1	-	CASGVGTRVDEQFF	TGTGCCAGCGGCGTAGGGACTCGGGTGGATGAGCAGTTCTTC
-	TRBV5-4	TRBJ2-2	-	CASSQVANTGELFF	TGTGCCAGCAGTCAGGTTGCGAACACCGGGGAGCTGTTTTTT
TRBD2	TRBV4-1	TRBJ2-4	-	CASSLNLAGGQGKNIQYF	TGCGCCAGCAGCCTCAATCTAGCGGGGGGGCAGGGCAAAAACATTCAGTACTTC
TRBD1	TRBV4-3	TRBJ2-7	-	CASSQVQTGATYEQYF	TGCGCCAGCAGCCAAGTCCAGACAGGGGCAACCTACGAGCAGTACTTC
-	TRBV27	TRBJ2-3	-	CASSLSSGYTDTQYF	TGTGCCAGCAGTTTATCCTCCGGGTACACAGATACGCAGTATTTT
-	TRBV10-3	TRBJ2-5	-	CAISITERQQETQYF	TGTGCCATCAGTATCACTGAGAGGCAGCAAGAGACCCAGTACTTC
-	TRBV6-5	TRBJ1-6	-	CASSYSTDNSPLHF	TGTGCCAGCAGTTACTCCACGGATAATTCACCCCTCCACTTT
-	TRBV7-2	TRBJ1-1	few	CASSFQRGGTEAFF	TGTGCCAGCAGCTTTCAAAGGGGAGGGACTGAAGCTTTCTTT
TRBD1	TRBV18	TRBJ1-2	few	CASSQGDGYTF	TGTGCCAGCTCCCAGGGGGACGGCTACACCTTC
-	TRBV4-2	TRBJ2-3	-	CASRKLGGDLSDTQYF	TGTGCCAGCAGGAAACTCGGGGGAGACCTCTCCGATACGCAGTATTTT